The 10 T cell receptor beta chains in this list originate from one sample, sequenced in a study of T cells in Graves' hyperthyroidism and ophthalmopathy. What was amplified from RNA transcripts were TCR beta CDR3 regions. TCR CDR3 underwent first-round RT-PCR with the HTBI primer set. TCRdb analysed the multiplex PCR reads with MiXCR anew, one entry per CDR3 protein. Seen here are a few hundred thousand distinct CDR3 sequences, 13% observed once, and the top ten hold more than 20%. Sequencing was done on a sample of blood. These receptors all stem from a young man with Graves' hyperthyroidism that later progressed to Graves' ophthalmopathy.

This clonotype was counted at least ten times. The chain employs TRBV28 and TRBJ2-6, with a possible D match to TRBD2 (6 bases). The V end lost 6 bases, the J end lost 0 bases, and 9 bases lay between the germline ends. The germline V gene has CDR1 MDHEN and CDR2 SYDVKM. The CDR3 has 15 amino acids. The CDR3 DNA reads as TGTGCCAGCAGCGGGGGTGGCTCTGGGGCCAACGTCCTGACTTTC. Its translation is CASSGGGSGANVLTF.

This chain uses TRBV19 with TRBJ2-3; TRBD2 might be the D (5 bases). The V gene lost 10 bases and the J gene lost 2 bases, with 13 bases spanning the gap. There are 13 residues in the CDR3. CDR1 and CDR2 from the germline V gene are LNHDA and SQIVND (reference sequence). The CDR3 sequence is CATLAGVTDTQYF. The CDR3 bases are TGTGCCACCCTAGCCGGGGTCACAGATACGCAGTATTTT.

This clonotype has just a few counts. The DNA of the CDR3 is TGCAGCGTAACCAGGGGGCCGGGGGCCAACGTCCTGACTTTC. This gives the protein CSVTRGPGANVLTF. This chain connects TRBV29-1 to TRBJ2-6; TRBD1 matches 8 bases. Germline CDR1 SQVTM, CDR2 ANQGSEA. The CDR3 has 14 amino acids. The junction had 5 bases not matched to a gene; V was cut back by 6 bases and J by 4 bases.

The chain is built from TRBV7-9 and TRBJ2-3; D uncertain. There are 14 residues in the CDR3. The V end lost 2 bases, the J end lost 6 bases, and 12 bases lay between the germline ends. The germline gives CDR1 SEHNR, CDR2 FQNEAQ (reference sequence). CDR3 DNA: TGTGCCAGCAGCTTACCCCTAGGGTCCGATACGCAGTATTTT. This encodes CASSLPLGSDTQYF.

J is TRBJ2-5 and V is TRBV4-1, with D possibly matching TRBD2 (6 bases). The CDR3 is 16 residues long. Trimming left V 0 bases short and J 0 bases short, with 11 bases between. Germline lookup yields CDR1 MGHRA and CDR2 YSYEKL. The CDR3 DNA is TGCGCCAGCAGCCAAGAAGGAGGGTTTTACCAAGAGACCCAGTACTTC. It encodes CASSQEGGFYQETQYF.

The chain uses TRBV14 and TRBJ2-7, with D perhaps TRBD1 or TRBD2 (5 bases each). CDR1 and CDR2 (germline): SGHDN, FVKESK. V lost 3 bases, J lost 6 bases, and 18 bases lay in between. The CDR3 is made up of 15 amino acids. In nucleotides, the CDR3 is TGTGCCAGCAGCCAGAATCCCGGGGCATCGGGCGAGCAGTACTTC. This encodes CASSQNPGASGEQYF.

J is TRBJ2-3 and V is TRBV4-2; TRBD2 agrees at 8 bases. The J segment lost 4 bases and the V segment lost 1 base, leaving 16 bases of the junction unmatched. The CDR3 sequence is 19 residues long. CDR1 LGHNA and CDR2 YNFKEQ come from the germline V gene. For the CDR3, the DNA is TGTGCCAGCAGCCAAGCAAGCCGACCGCGGGGGGTTCGCGCAGATACGCAGTATTTT. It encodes CASSQASRPRGVRADTQYF.

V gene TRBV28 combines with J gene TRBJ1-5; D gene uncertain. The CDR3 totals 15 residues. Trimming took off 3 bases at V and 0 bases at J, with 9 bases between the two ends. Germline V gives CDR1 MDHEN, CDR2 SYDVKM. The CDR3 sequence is CASSFWGSSNQPQHF. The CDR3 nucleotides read TGTGCCAGCAGTTTTTGGGGATCTAGCAATCAGCCCCAGCATTTT.

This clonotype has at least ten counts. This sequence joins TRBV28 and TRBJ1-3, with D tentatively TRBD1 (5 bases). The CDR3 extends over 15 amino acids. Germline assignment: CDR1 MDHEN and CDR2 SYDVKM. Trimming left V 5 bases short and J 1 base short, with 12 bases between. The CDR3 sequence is CASSTPTVSGNTIYF. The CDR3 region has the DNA TGTGCCAGCAGTACCCCGACAGTATCTGGAAACACCATATATTTT.

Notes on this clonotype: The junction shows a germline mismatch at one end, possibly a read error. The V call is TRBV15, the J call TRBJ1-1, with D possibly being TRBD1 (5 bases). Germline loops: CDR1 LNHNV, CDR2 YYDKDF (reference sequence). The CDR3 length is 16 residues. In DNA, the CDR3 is TGTGCCACCAGCAGAGACCCCAGGGACCCGAACACTGAAGCTTCCTTT. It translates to CATSRDPRDPNTEASF.